Listed here are 29 T cell receptor beta chains from one sample, sequenced in a study of cytomegalovirus exposure and HLA in healthy donors. Sequencing used immunoSEQ multiplex PCR; TCRdb keeps in-frame clones, though not all of them. The table has 100,000 to 150,000 clones, 80% to 90% seen once. The sample was PBMCs. These TCRs come from a young woman in good health and CMV-seronegative.

The genes are TRBV19 and TRBJ2-7, with D possibly being TRBD2 (5 bases). The CDR3 is 16 residues long. Germline V gives CDR1 LNHDA, CDR2 SQIVND (reference sequence). Trimming pared 1 base from V and 2 bases from J, leaving 15 bases between. CDR3 amino acids: CASSIGGPLTTYEQYF. In DNA, the CDR3 is TGTGCCAGTAGTATAGGAGGGCCCCTTACCACCTACGAGCAGTACTTC.

The V call is TRBV11-1, the J call TRBJ2-1; D might be TRBD2 (6 bases). The CDR3 runs 15 residues. In germline, CDR1 is SGHAT, CDR2 FQDESV (reference sequence). V lost 5 bases and J 7 bases, leaving 18 bases between the germline ends. The CDR3 protein is CASSPYRDGLNEQFF. DNA for the CDR3: TGTGCCAGCAGCCCATATAGAGATGGACTAAATGAGCAGTTCTTC.

The gene calls are TRBV9 and TRBJ2-1; the match to TRBD2 covers 7 bases. With V trimmed by 0 bases and J by 7 bases, 7 bases remained unmatched. CDR1 is SGDLS and CDR2 is YYNGEE in the germline V gene. The CDR3 spans 15 residues. CDR3 sequence: CASSVVGGTANEQFF. CDR3 sequence (DNA): TGTGCCAGCAGCGTAGTCGGGGGGACGGCGAATGAGCAGTTCTTC. Filled out from reference TRBV9 and TRBJ2-1, the complete variable domain reads DSGVTQTPKHLITATGQRVTLRCSPRSGDLSVYWYQQSLDQGLQFLIQYYNGEERAKGNILERFSAQQFPDLHSELNLSSLELGDSALYFCASSVVGGTANEQFFGPGTRLTVL.

This chain links TRBV5-1 with TRBJ2-3; tentative D call: TRBD2 (5 bases). In germline, CDR1 is SGHRS, CDR2 YFSETQ. The CDR3 runs 19 residues. The germline V and J ends were trimmed by 0 bases and 1 base, with 21 bases remaining between them. The CDR3 reads CASSLVFGMGVGGTDTQYF. In DNA, the CDR3 is TGCGCCAGCAGCTTGGTTTTTGGGATGGGAGTAGGTGGCACAGATACGCAGTATTTT.

This clone appeared a single time. CDR3 DNA sequence: TGCGCCAGCAGCCGCCTCGCCACCCAAAGCAACGAGCAGTTCTTC. Protein product: CASSRLATQSNEQFF. The chain carries TRBV5-1 and TRBJ2-1, with D unclear. The CDR3 has 15 residues. Deletions cut 4 bases from V and 10 bases from J, with 21 bases between. Germline V gene sequence: CDR1 SGHRS, CDR2 YFSETQ.

As DNA, the CDR3 is TGCGCCAGCAGCTTGCGGACTAGCGGGAGCACAGATACGCAGTATTTT. Protein product: CASSLRTSGSTDTQYF. The chain carries TRBV5-1 and TRBJ2-3, with 11 bases that match TRBD2. The CDR3 has 16 residues. CDR1 is SGHRS and CDR2 is YFSETQ in the germline V gene. J gave up 0 bases and V 1 base, and 1 base lay outside the gene matches.

The rearrangement joins TRBV7-3 to TRBJ2-3; unclear D gene. CDR1 and CDR2 from the germline V gene are SGHTA and FQGTGA. Trimming took 5 bases from V and 4 from J, leaving 13 bases between them. The CDR3 totals 14 residues. Here the CDR3 reads CASSPRQHSDTQYF. Written as DNA, the CDR3 is TGTGCCAGCAGCCCCCGACAACACTCAGATACGCAGTATTTT.

V and J are TRBV30 and TRBJ2-1; 7 nucleotides line up with TRBD2. The germline CDR1 and CDR2 sequences are GTSNPN and SVGIG (reference sequence). The trim removed 0 bases at V and 4 bases at J, leaving 9 bases unmatched. The CDR3 has 16 amino acids. CDR3 sequence (DNA): TGTGCCTGGAGTGTAAGAGGCGGGAGCGTATACAATGAGCAGTTCTTC. This gives the protein CAWSVRGGSVYNEQFF.

The rearrangement links TRBV5-1 to TRBJ2-1; tentative D call: TRBD1 (6 bases). Trimming cost V 2 bases and J 10 bases, with 7 bases left between them. The germline V gene has CDR1 SGHRS and CDR2 YFSETQ. The CDR3 covers 11 residues. Written as DNA, the CDR3 is TGCGCCAGCAGCTTAGGGACAGAGCAGTTCTTC. The encoded protein is CASSLGTEQFF.

This chain joins TRBV25-1 and TRBJ2-1; D is possibly TRBD2 (6 bases). Trimming left V 6 bases short and J 3 bases short, with 18 bases between. The CDR3 runs 16 residues. CDR1 and CDR2 (germline): MGHDK, SYGVNS. For the CDR3, the DNA is TGTGCCAGCAGGGGACTTATGGCGGGACTCTACAATGAGCAGTTCTTC. Translated, it gives CASRGLMAGLYNEQFF.

The rearrangement uses TRBV30 and TRBJ2-5; D is perhaps TRBD2 (7 bases). V was clipped by 0 bases and J by 13 bases, with 12 bases between them. CDR1 and CDR2 from the germline V gene are GTSNPN and SVGIG (reference sequence). This CDR3 comprises 11 residues. CDR3 loop: CAWSVGGGLYF. CDR3 bases: TGTGCCTGGAGTGTAGGGGGGGGCCTGTACTTC. Full variable domain (rest looked up from reference TRBV30 and TRBJ2-5): SQTIHQWPATLVQPVGSPLSLECTVEGTSNPNLYWYRQAAGRGLQLLFYSVGIGQISSEVPQNLSASRPQDRQFILSSKKLLLSDSGFYLCAWSVGGGLYFGPGTRLLVL.

This rearrangement joins TRBV11-2 to TRBJ2-7, with 8 positions matching TRBD1. From germline, CDR1 is SGHAT and CDR2 FQNNGV. The V gene end was trimmed by 1 base and the J gene end by 2 bases; junction bases not matched to a gene: 4. The CDR3 loop spans 15 amino acids. CDR3 region: CASSLGGQGTYEQYF. The CDR3 DNA sequence: TGTGCCAGCAGCTTAGGCGGACAGGGCACCTACGAGCAGTACTTC.

The rearrangement links TRBV28 to TRBJ1-1; TRBD1 is a possible D gene (5 bases). V lost 8 bases to trimming and J lost 3 bases, with 16 bases between them. Germline CDR1 and CDR2: MDHEN and SYDVKM. The CDR3 has 14 residues. The CDR3 nucleotides read TGTGCCAGCTGCTGGGCGGGGGTTTACACTGAAGCTTTCTTT. This translates into CASCWAGVYTEAFF.

CDR3 coding DNA: TGTGCCAGCAGCTTAGCACACCTCAGCACAGATACGCAGTATTTT. Residues: CASSLAHLSTDTQYF. The chain is built from TRBV7-8 and TRBJ2-3, with no clear D. Per germline, CDR1 SGHVS and CDR2 FQNEAQ. CDR3 length: 15 amino acids. Between the trimmed V and J ends, which lost 0 bases and 0 bases, there was a span of 7 bases. The whole variable domain, filled in from reference TRBV7-8 and TRBJ2-3, reads GAGVSQSPRYKVAKRGQDVALRCDPISGHVSLFWYQQALGQGPEFLTYFQNEAQLDKSGLPSDRFFAERPEGSVSTLKIQRTQQEDSAVYLCASSLAHLSTDTQYFGPGTRLTVL.

CDR3 loop: CASRGVTGGHEQYF. CDR3 bases: TGTGCCAGCAGGGGGGTAACAGGGGGCCACGAGCAGTACTTC. The V gene is TRBV2, the J gene TRBJ2-7; 9 nucleotides match TRBD1. V lost 6 bases to trimming and J lost 5 bases; unmatched junction nucleotides: 8. This CDR3 contains 14 residues. CDR1 and CDR2 (germline): SNHLY, FYNNEI.

The CDR3 here is CASSFGTDEAFF. CDR3 nucleotide sequence: TGTGCCAGCAGCTTTGGGACAGACGAAGCTTTCTTT. The rearrangement uses TRBV7-9 and TRBJ1-1, with 7 bases aligning to TRBD1. Germline V CDR1 and CDR2: SEHNR, FQNEAQ (reference sequence). Losses at the gene ends were 3 bases for V and 8 bases for J; bases not matched to a gene: 3. This CDR3 is built from 12 residues.

The genes are TRBV5-1 and TRBJ1-2, with TRBD1 matching 11 bases. CDR1 and CDR2 (germline): SGHRS, YFSETQ. V lost 0 bases to trimming and J lost 7 bases; unmatched junction nucleotides: 5. The CDR3 runs to 15 residues. CDR3 in DNA: TGCGCCAGCAGCTTGGCGGACAGGGGGCGAGGTGGCTACACCTTC. Translation: CASSLADRGRGGYTF.

The genes are TRBV27 and TRBJ2-1; TRBD1 matches at 8 bases. V lost 6 bases and J lost 10; bases outside the gene matches: 11. CDR1 is MNHEY and CDR2 is SMNVEV in the germline V gene (reference sequence). CDR3 size: 14 residues. For the CDR3, the DNA is TGTGCCAGCAGACCAAGGGGACAGGCCGACGAGCAGTTCTTC. Translating it yields CASRPRGQADEQFF.

The DNA of the CDR3 is TGTGCCACCCAAGACAGGTACAATGAGCAGTTCTTC. Its protein product is CATQDRYNEQFF. V usage is TRBV15 and J usage is TRBJ2-1; a possible D gene is TRBD1 (6 bases). V dropped 8 bases and J dropped 4 bases, with 9 bases sitting between them. The CDR3 totals 12 residues. Germline V gene lookup returns CDR1 LNHNV and CDR2 YYDKDF (reference sequence). The full variable domain, in which reference TRBV15 and TRBJ2-1 provide the parts outside the CDR3, is DAMVIQNPRYQVTQFGKPVTLSCSQTLNHNVMYWYQQKSSQAPKLLFHYYDKDFNNEADTPDNFQSRRPNTSFCFLDIRSPGLGDTAMYLCATQDRYNEQFFGPGTRLTVL.

CDR3 in DNA: TGTGCCAGCTCACCACGGACCGGGATCACAAGTGAGCAGTTCTTC. It translates to CASSPRTGITSEQFF. The rearrangement links TRBV18 to TRBJ2-1; a weak D match, TRBD2 (5 bases). CDR1 KGHSH and CDR2 LQKENI come from the germline V gene. Deletions cut 1 base from V and 9 bases from J, with 16 bases between. The CDR3 totals 15 residues. Supplemented by reference TRBV18 and TRBJ2-1, the full variable domain reads NAGVMQNPRHLVRRRGQEARLRCSPMKGHSHVYWYRQLPEEGLKFMVYLQKENIIDESGMPKERFSAEFPKEGPSILRIQQVVRGDSAAYFCASSPRTGITSEQFFGPGTRLTVL.

The chain has TRBV5-6 and TRBJ1-2, with TRBD1 matching 8 bases. The CDR3 consists of 14 residues. CDR1 and CDR2 from the germline V gene are SGHDT and YYEEEE. J lost 3 bases, V lost 4 bases, and 5 bases had no gene match. This chain's CDR3 is CASSPTGADYGYTF. CDR3 nucleotide sequence: TGTGCCAGCAGCCCGACAGGGGCGGACTATGGCTACACCTTC.

The J gene is TRBJ2-1, the V gene TRBV9, with 7 bases fitting TRBD1. After removal of 4 bases from V and 5 bases from J, the junction contained 12 bases not matched to a gene. CDR1 is SGDLS, CDR2 YYNGEE, per germline. This CDR3 region has 16 residues. CDR3 coding DNA: TGTGCCAGCAGCCCTTCAATAGGGGGCCGACACAATGAGCAGTTCTTC. Its translation: CASSPSIGGRHNEQFF.

The CDR3 loop reads CASSLAISGLTEAFF. CDR3 nucleotide sequence: TGTGCCAGCAGCTTAGCTATATCAGGGCTGACTGAAGCTTTCTTT. This chain connects TRBV11-1 to TRBJ1-1; a possible D gene is TRBD1 (5 bases). Germline-derived CDR1 and CDR2 are SGHAT and FQDESV (reference sequence). Trimming pared 0 bases from V and 5 bases from J, leaving 13 bases between. The length of the CDR3 is 15 residues.

The V and J genes are TRBV18 and TRBJ2-7; 7 bases agree with TRBD2. Germline V CDR1 and CDR2: KGHSH, LQKENI. Losses at the gene ends were 3 bases for V and 2 bases for J; bases not matched to a gene: 13. The CDR3 extends over 17 amino acids. The CDR3 here is CASSPLQGDGRTYEQYF. CDR3 bases: TGTGCCAGCTCACCCCTTCAGGGCGACGGGAGGACCTACGAGCAGTACTTC.

The chain employs TRBV11-3 and TRBJ2-7, with 8 positions matching TRBD1. Germline-derived CDR1 and CDR2 are SGHNT and YENEEA. The J segment lost 2 bases and the V segment lost 5 bases, leaving 5 bases of the junction unmatched. The CDR3 is 14 amino acids. The CDR3 DNA reads TGTGCCAGCAGCCCGACAGGGGTAACCTACGAGCAGTACTTC. Translating it yields CASSPTGVTYEQYF.

The rearrangement joins TRBV6-5 to TRBJ1-5, with D unclear. Germline-derived CDR1 and CDR2 are MNHEY and SVGAGI. Trimming left V 8 bases short and J 7 bases short, with 15 bases between. This CDR3 has 13 amino acids. As DNA, the CDR3 is TGTGCCAGCTCCCCCCGAGAGTCCCAGCCCCAGCATTTT. This gives the protein CASSPRESQPQHF.

The V call is TRBV2, the J call TRBJ2-1; maybe TRBD1 (6 bases). Germline V gene sequence: CDR1 SNHLY, CDR2 FYNNEI. The CDR3 is 15 amino acids. Trimming stripped 4 bases from V and 3 bases from J, with 13 bases between. CDR3 DNA: TGTGCCAGCAGTGTGAACAGGGAGTTCTACAATGAGCAGTTCTTC. Translated: CASSVNREFYNEQFF.

This clone has just a few counts. The rearrangement joins TRBV10-1 to TRBJ1-2; D remains unclear. In germline, CDR1 is WNHNN, CDR2 SYGVQD (reference sequence). The CDR3 is 13 residues long. V was clipped by 6 bases and J by 0 bases, with 8 bases between them. The CDR3 is CASSQETNYGYTF. DNA for the CDR3: TGCGCCAGCAGCCAGGAAACTAACTATGGCTACACCTTC.

The chain combines TRBV9 with TRBJ2-1; possible D gene TRBD2, 5 bases. V lost 4 bases to trimming and J lost 8 bases, with 13 bases between them. The CDR3 totals 13 residues. Looked up from germline, CDR1 is SGDLS and CDR2 is YYNGEE. This CDR3 reads CASSLSGVDEQFF. CDR3 nucleotides: TGTGCCAGCAGCTTGTCCGGGGTGGATGAGCAGTTCTTC.